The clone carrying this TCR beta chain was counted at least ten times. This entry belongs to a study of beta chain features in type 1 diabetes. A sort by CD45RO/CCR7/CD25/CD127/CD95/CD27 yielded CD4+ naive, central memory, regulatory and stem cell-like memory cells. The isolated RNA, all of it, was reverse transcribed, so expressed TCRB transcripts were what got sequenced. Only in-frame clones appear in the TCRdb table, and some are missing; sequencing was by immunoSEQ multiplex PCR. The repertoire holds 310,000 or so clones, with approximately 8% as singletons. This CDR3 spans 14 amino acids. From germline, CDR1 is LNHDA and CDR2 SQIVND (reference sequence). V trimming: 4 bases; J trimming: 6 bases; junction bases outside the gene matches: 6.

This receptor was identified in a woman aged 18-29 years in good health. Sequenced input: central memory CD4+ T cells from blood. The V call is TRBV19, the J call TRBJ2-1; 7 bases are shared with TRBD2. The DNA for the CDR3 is TGTGCCAGTAGTACCATTGGACTAGGCAATGAGCAGTTCTTC. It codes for CASSTIGLGNEQFF.